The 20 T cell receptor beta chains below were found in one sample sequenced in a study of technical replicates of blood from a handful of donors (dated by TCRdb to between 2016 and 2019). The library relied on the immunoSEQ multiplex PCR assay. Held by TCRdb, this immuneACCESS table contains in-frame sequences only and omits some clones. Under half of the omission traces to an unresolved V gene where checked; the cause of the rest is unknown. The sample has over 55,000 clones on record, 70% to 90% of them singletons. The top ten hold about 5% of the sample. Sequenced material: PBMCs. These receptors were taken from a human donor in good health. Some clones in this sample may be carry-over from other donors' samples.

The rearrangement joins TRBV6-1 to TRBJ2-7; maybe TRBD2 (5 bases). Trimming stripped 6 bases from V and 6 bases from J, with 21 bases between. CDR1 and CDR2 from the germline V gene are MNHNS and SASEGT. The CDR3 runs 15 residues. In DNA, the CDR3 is TGTGCCAGCAGCGGGGTAGCAAACCCACCCACCGAGCAGTACTTC. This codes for CASSGVANPPTEQYF.

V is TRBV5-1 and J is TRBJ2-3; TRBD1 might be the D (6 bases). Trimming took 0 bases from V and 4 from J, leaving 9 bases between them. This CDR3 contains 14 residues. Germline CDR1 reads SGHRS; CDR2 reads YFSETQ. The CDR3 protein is CASSLGQGPDTQYF. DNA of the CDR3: TGCGCCAGCAGCTTGGGGCAGGGGCCAGATACGCAGTATTTT.

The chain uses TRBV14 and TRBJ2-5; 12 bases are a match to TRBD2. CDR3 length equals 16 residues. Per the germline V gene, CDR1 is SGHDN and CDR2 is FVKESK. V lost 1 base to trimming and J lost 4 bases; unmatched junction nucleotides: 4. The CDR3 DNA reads TGTGCCAGCAGCCAAGGCCTAGCGGGAGGGAGAGAGACCCAGTACTTC. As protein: CASSQGLAGGRETQYF.

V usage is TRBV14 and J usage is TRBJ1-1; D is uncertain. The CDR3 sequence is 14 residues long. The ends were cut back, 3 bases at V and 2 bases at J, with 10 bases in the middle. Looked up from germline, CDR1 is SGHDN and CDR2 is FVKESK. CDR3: CASSQMGYNTEAFF. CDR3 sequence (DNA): TGTGCCAGCAGCCAGATGGGCTATAACACTGAAGCTTTCTTT. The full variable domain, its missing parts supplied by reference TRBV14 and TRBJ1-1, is EAGVTQFPSHSVIEKGQTVTLRCDPISGHDNLYWYRRVMGKEIKFLLHFVKESKQDESGMPNNRFLAERTGGTYSTLKVQPAELEDSGVYFCASSQMGYNTEAFFGQGTRLTVV.

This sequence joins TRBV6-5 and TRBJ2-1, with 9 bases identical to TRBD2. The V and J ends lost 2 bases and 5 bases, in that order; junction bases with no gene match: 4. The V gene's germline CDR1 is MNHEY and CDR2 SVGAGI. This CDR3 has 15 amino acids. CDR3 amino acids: CASSYQGLAHNEQFF. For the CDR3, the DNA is TGTGCCAGCAGTTACCAGGGACTAGCCCACAATGAGCAGTTCTTC.

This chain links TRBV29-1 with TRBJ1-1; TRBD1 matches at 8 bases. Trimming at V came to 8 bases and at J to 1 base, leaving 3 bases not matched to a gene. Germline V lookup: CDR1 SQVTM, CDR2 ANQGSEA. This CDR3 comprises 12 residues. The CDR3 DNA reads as TGCAGCTCCGACAGGGGGAACACTGAAGCTTTCTTT. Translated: CSSDRGNTEAFF.

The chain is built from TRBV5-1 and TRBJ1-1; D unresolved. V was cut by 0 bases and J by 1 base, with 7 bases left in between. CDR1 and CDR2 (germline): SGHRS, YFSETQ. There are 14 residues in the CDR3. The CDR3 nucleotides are TGCGCCAGCAGCTTGGCTCCGGGGAACACTGAAGCTTTCTTT. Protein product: CASSLAPGNTEAFF.

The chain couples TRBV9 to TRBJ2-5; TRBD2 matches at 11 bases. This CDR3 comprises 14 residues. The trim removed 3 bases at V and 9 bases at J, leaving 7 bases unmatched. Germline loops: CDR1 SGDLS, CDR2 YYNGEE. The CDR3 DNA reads TGTGCCAGCAGCGCGGGACTAGCGGAACGGGCCCAGTACTTC. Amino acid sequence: CASSAGLAERAQYF.

The CDR3 nucleotides read TGTGCCAGCAGACCAGCGGGGGGGTACCAAGAGACCCAGTACTTC. This codes for CASRPAGGYQETQYF. V is TRBV11-2 and J is TRBJ2-5, with 10 bases that match TRBD2. V was pared by 6 bases and J by 0 bases, with 4 bases of the junction left unmatched. CDR3 length: 15 residues. The V gene's germline CDR1 is SGHAT and CDR2 FQNNGV.

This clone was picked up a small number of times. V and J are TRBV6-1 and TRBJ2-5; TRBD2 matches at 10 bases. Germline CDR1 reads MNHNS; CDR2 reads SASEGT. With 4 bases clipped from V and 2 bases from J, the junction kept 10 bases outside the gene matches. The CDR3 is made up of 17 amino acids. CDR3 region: CASSASESSGGQETQYF. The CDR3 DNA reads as TGTGCCAGCAGTGCAAGCGAATCTAGCGGGGGACAAGAGACCCAGTACTTC.

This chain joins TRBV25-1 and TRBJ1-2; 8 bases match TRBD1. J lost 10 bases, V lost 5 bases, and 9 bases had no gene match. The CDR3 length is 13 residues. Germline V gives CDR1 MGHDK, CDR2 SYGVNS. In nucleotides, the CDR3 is TGTGCCAGCAGTAGGGGACAGGTCCGTGTCTACACCTTC. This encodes CASSRGQVRVYTF.

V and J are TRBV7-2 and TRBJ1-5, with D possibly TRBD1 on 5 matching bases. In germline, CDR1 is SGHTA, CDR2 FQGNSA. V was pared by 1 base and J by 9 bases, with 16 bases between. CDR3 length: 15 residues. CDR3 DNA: TGTGCCAGCAGCTTAGAGATTGGCCCCCAGGGGCCCCAGCATTTT. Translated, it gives CASSLEIGPQGPQHF.

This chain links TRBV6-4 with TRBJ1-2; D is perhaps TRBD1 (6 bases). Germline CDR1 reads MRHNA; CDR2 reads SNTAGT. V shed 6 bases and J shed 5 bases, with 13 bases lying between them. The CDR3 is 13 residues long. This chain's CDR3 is CASSRGRGYGYTF. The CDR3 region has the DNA TGTGCCAGCAGCAGGGGTAGGGGGTATGGCTACACCTTC.

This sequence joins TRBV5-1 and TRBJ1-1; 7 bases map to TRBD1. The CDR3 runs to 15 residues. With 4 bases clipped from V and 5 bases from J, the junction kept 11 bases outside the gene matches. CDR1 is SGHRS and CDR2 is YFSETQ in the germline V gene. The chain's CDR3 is CASSPGTDERTEAFF. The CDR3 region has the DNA TGCGCCAGCAGCCCCGGGACAGACGAACGAACTGAAGCTTTCTTT.

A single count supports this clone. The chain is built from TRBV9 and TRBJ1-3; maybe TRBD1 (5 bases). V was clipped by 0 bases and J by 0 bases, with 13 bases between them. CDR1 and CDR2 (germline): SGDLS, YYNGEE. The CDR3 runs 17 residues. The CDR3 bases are TGTGCCAGCAGCGTAGCTCCCACAGGCGACTCTGGAAACACCATATATTTT. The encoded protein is CASSVAPTGDSGNTIYF.

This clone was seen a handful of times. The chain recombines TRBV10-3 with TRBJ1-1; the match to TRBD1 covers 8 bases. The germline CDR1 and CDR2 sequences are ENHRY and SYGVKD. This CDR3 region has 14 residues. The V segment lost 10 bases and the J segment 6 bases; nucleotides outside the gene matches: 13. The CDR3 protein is CATAGTGQGAEAFF. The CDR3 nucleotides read TGTGCCACAGCGGGAACCGGACAGGGCGCTGAAGCTTTCTTT.

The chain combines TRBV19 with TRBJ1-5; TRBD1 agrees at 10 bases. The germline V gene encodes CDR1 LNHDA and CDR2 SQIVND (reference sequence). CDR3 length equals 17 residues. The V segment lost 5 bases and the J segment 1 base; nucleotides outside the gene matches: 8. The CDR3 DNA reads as TGTGCCAGTAGTCTCGGACAGGGGGGTTGGAGCAATCAGCCCCAGCATTTT. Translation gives CASSLGQGGWSNQPQHF. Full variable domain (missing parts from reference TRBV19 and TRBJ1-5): DGGITQSPKYLFRKEGQNVTLSCEQNLNHDAMYWYRQDPGQGLRLIYYSQIVNDFQKGDIAEGYSVSREKKESFPLTVTSAQKNPTAFYLCASSLGQGGWSNQPQHFGDGTRLSIL.

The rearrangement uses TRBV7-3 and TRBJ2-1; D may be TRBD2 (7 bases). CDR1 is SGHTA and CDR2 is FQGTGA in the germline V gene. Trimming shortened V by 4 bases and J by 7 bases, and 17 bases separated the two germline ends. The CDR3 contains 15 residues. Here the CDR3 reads CASSWAGGPKNEQFF. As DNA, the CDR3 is TGTGCCAGCAGCTGGGCCGGGGGGCCTAAGAATGAGCAGTTCTTC.

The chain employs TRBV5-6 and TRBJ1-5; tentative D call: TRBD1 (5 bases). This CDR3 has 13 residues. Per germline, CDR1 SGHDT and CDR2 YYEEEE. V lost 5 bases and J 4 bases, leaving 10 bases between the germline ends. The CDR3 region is CASRQGHNQPQHF. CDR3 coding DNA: TGTGCCAGCAGGCAGGGCCATAATCAGCCCCAGCATTTT.

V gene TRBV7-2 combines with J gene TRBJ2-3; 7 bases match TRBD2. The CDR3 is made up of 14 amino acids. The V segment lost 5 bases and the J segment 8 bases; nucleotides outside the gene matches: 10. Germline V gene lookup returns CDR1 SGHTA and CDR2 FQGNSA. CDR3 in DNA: TGTGCCAGCAGCCTCCGGGAGGTTACCAGTACGCAGTATTTT. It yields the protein CASSLREVTSTQYF.